Shown below are 9 T cell receptor beta chains from a single sample sequenced in a study of cytomegalovirus exposure and HLA in healthy donors. The primer mix had 60 Vbeta and 13 Jbeta primers. Libraries were prepared by immunoSEQ multiplex PCR; TCRdb keeps only in-frame clonotypes and omits some of them. Of about 150,000 clones in the sample, roughly 68% are singletons; the top ten hold 10%. Sequencing was performed on PBMCs. These receptors all stem from a man aged 25 to 45 in good health and CMV-seropositive.

In its sample, this clone was seen a few times. The chain combines TRBV28 with TRBJ2-5; 10 positions match TRBD2. CDR1 and CDR2 from the germline V gene are MDHEN and SYDVKM. The V and J ends lost 5 bases and 5 bases, in that order; junction bases with no gene match: 17. The CDR3 covers 18 residues. The CDR3 spells CASSQYGPLVAGGETQYF. As DNA, the CDR3 is TGTGCCAGCAGTCAATATGGGCCTTTGGTAGCGGGAGGCGAGACCCAGTACTTC.

In its sample, this clone was seen once. The chain employs TRBV7-2 and TRBJ2-2; unclear D gene. Germline V lookup: CDR1 SGHTA, CDR2 FQGNSA. This CDR3 spans 15 amino acids. The V end lost 5 bases, the J end lost 2 bases, and 12 bases lay between the germline ends. CDR3 sequence (DNA): TGTGCCAGCAGCGTCCAAGACATTAACACCGGGGAGCTGTTTTTT. It translates to CASSVQDINTGELFF.

The chain carries TRBV7-9 and TRBJ2-2, with D possibly matching TRBD1 (5 bases). V lost 4 bases to trimming and J lost 5 bases, with 11 bases between them. The V gene's germline CDR1 is SEHNR and CDR2 FQNEAQ (reference sequence). The CDR3 length is 14 residues. CDR3 loop: CASSSLRTTGELFF. The CDR3 DNA is TGTGCCAGCAGCTCTCTTAGGACAACCGGGGAGCTGTTTTTT.

This clone was seen a few times. CDR3 nucleotides: TGTGCCTGGAGTCCCCGGAACCTAGTAAAGCAGTACTTC. Protein: CAWSPRNLVKQYF. V is TRBV30 and J is TRBJ2-7; D not certain. Germline assignment: CDR1 GTSNPN and CDR2 SVGIG (reference sequence). V gave up 2 bases and J gave up 8 bases, with 16 bases separating them. CDR3 length: 13 residues.

The rearrangement joins TRBV2 to TRBJ2-3; a weak D match, TRBD1 (6 bases). This CDR3 is 15 amino acids long. With 2 bases removed from V and 0 bases from J, the gap between germline ends came to 9 bases. Germline V lookup: CDR1 SNHLY, CDR2 FYNNEI. The CDR3 protein is CASSEYRVSTDTQYF. DNA for the CDR3: TGTGCCAGCAGTGAATACAGGGTTAGCACAGATACGCAGTATTTT.

The chain employs TRBV5-1 and TRBJ2-5, with 12 bases aligning to TRBD2. This CDR3 region has 14 residues. Germline assignment: CDR1 SGHRS and CDR2 YFSETQ. Trimming removed 7 bases from V and 5 bases from J; junction bases left unmatched: 6. CDR3 sequence reads: CASRLAGAQETQYF. CDR3 DNA sequence: TGCGCCAGCCGACTAGCGGGAGCACAGGAGACCCAGTACTTC.

This rearrangement joins TRBV30 to TRBJ2-7; 9 nucleotides agree with TRBD2. Germline trimming cut 3 bases from V and 7 bases from J; bases unmatched to any gene: 10. This CDR3 spans 14 amino acids. Germline V gives CDR1 GTSNPN, CDR2 SVGIG (reference sequence). DNA for the CDR3: TGTGCCTGGAGATCGGTAGCGGGAGTCGGGGAGCAGTACTTC. Residues: CAWRSVAGVGEQYF.

This chain uses TRBV5-8 with TRBJ2-1, with TRBD2 matching over 8 bases. Germline CDR1 SGHTS, CDR2 YDEGEE. This CDR3 is built from 15 residues. V gave up 4 bases and J gave up 7 bases; unmatched junction bases: 10. CDR3 protein: CASSRSGTSTNEQFF. CDR3 nucleotide sequence: TGTGCCAGCAGCCGTAGCGGGACTTCCACTAATGAGCAGTTCTTC.

This clone has just a few counts. The V and J genes are TRBV4-2 and TRBJ1-5; 8 bases are a match to TRBD1. J lost 2 bases, V lost 2 bases, and 2 bases had no gene match. Germline V lookup: CDR1 LGHNA, CDR2 YNFKEQ. The CDR3 consists of 15 residues. The CDR3 DNA is TGTGCCAGCAGCCAACCAGGGGGCGGCAATCAGCCCCAGCATTTT. This translates into CASSQPGGGNQPQHF.